Below are 13 T cell receptor beta chains sequenced from a single sample in a study of cytomegalovirus exposure and HLA in healthy donors. With 60 Vbeta and 13 Jbeta primers, the PCR was carried out. The table came from immunoSEQ multiplex PCR; TCRdb's copy has only in-frame clones and leaves some out. Of around 170,000 clones detected, roughly 80% appear once; the ten largest clones hold around 3.9%. The sample taken for sequencing was PBMCs. The receptors shown here come from a man aged 50-59 years in good health and CMV-seronegative.

This chain joins TRBV19 and TRBJ1-4; D not resolved. The CDR3 covers 16 residues. Germline V gene sequence: CDR1 LNHDA, CDR2 SQIVND (reference sequence). V lost 6 bases to trimming and J lost 1 base, with 15 bases between them. The CDR3 DNA is TGTGCCAGTAGCCGCGGGGTATATGGAACTAATGAAAAACTGTTTTTT. It specifies CASSRGVYGTNEKLFF.

The rearrangement joins TRBV19 to TRBJ1-1, with D perhaps TRBD1 (5 bases). V was trimmed by 3 bases and J by 11 bases, leaving 16 bases between them. This CDR3 region has 13 residues. The germline CDR1 and CDR2 sequences are LNHDA and SQIVND (reference sequence). The CDR3 sequence is CASSMAQGGTAFF. For the CDR3, the DNA is TGTGCCAGTAGTATGGCCCAGGGCGGAACGGCTTTCTTT.

This clone occurred once. V gene TRBV18 combines with J gene TRBJ2-5; TRBD1 aligns across 10 bases. Near its end, the DNA agrees better with TRBJ2-7, so the J call may be wrong. The germline V gene encodes CDR1 KGHSH and CDR2 LQKENI. The CDR3 is 18 residues long. CDR3 sequence reads: CASSPLATGQGNSYEQYF. CDR3 DNA: TGTGCCAGCTCACCACTAGCTACGGGACAGGGGAACTCCTACGAGCAGTACTTC.

The chain recombines TRBV5-1 with TRBJ2-7, with 8 bases that match TRBD1. Germline V lookup: CDR1 SGHRS, CDR2 YFSETQ. The CDR3 covers 15 residues. V was pared by 5 bases and J by 5 bases, with 12 bases of the junction left unmatched. CDR3: CASRANPGQADEQYF. In DNA form, the CDR3 reads TGCGCCAGCAGAGCGAATCCGGGACAGGCTGACGAGCAGTACTTC.

This sequence joins TRBV2 and TRBJ2-1; tentative D call: TRBD1 (8 bases). This CDR3 spans 14 amino acids. Germline V lookup: CDR1 SNHLY, CDR2 FYNNEI. Trimming shortened V by 6 bases and J by 6 bases, and 15 bases separated the two germline ends. The CDR3 region has the DNA TGTGCCAGCAGAACAGGGGGGGGGTTCAATGAGCAGTTCTTC. Translated, it gives CASRTGGGFNEQFF.

The chain links TRBV30 to TRBJ1-5; D is uncertain. The CDR3 is 15 residues long. Germline-derived CDR1 and CDR2 are GTSNPN and SVGIG (reference sequence). V lost 2 bases, J lost 2 bases, and 13 bases lay in between. CDR3 protein: CAWSRAGGGNQPQHF. In nucleotides, the CDR3 is TGTGCCTGGAGTAGGGCCGGAGGAGGCAATCAGCCCCAGCATTTT.

This clone was detected a few times. This rearrangement joins TRBV30 to TRBJ1-6; the match to TRBD1 covers 10 bases. The V segment lost 2 bases and the J segment 13 bases; nucleotides outside the gene matches: 11. The CDR3 sequence is 15 residues long. Germline V gene data show CDR1 as GTSNPN and CDR2 as SVGIG (reference sequence). Here the CDR3 DNA reads TGTGCCTGGAGTCTATCGGGACAGGGGAGTTCGCCCCTCCACTTT. As protein: CAWSLSGQGSSPLHF. The complete variable domain, with remaining parts taken from reference TRBV30 and TRBJ1-6, reads SQTIHQWPATLVQPVGSPLSLECTVEGTSNPNLYWYRQAAGRGLQLLFYSVGIGQISSEVPQNLSASRPQDRQFILSSKKLLLSDSGFYLCAWSLSGQGSSPLHFGNGTRLTVT.

The chain combines TRBV10-2 with TRBJ2-3; 9 nucleotides line up with TRBD2. Losses at the gene ends were 2 bases for V and 4 bases for J; bases not matched to a gene: 13. The germline gives CDR1 WSHSY, CDR2 SAAADI. This CDR3 has 18 amino acids. The CDR3 DNA sequence: TGCGCCAGCAGTGAGGTTTCACCAGCGGGGGGCCAGGCAGATACGCAGTATTTT. It codes for CASSEVSPAGGQADTQYF.

The chain links TRBV11-3 to TRBJ2-3; D is uncertain. Trimming removed 1 base at V and 3 bases at J, with 11 bases between. Per the germline V gene, CDR1 is SGHNT and CDR2 is YENEEA. The length of the CDR3 is 15 residues. CDR3 in DNA: TGTGCCAGCAGCTTAGCCAAGCAGGTTACAGATACGCAGTATTTT. Its protein is CASSLAKQVTDTQYF.

Here the CDR3 DNA reads TGTGCCAGCAGCCCGCCAGGAGGGCGGGGGGGTACGGATACGCAGTATTTT. Translated, it gives CASSPPGGRGGTDTQYF. V usage is TRBV13 and J usage is TRBJ2-3, with TRBD2 matching over 9 bases. With 5 bases clipped from V and 6 bases from J, the junction kept 15 bases outside the gene matches. The CDR3 contains 17 residues. CDR1 is PRHDT, CDR2 FYEKMQ, per germline (reference sequence).

The rearrangement uses TRBV27 and TRBJ2-7; TRBD1 agrees at 8 bases. This CDR3 contains 16 residues. Germline V gene data show CDR1 as MNHEY and CDR2 as SMNVEV (reference sequence). The ends lost 0 bases at V and 2 bases at J; junction bases unmatched: 6. CDR3 coding DNA: TGTGCCAGCAGTTTATCTGCGACAGGGGCAACCTACGAGCAGTACTTC. This sequence encodes CASSLSATGATYEQYF.

The chain uses TRBV5-8 and TRBJ2-2; D possibly corresponds to TRBD1 (6 bases). CDR3 length equals 12 residues. Per germline, CDR1 SGHTS and CDR2 YDEGEE. Trimming removed 5 bases from V and 4 bases from J, with 6 bases in between. The CDR3 sequence: CASRTGTGELFF. CDR3 bases: TGTGCCAGCAGGACAGGCACCGGGGAGCTGTTTTTT.

This clone was seen a few times. V usage is TRBV19 and J usage is TRBJ2-1; perhaps TRBD2 as D (6 bases). Trimming shortened V by 6 bases and J by 8 bases, and 20 bases separated the two germline ends. This CDR3 is 15 amino acids long. CDR1 and CDR2 from the germline V gene are LNHDA and SQIVND (reference sequence). The CDR3 loop is CASSATSLSGDEQFF. In DNA form, the CDR3 reads TGTGCCAGTAGCGCCACTAGCTTAAGTGGAGATGAGCAGTTCTTC.